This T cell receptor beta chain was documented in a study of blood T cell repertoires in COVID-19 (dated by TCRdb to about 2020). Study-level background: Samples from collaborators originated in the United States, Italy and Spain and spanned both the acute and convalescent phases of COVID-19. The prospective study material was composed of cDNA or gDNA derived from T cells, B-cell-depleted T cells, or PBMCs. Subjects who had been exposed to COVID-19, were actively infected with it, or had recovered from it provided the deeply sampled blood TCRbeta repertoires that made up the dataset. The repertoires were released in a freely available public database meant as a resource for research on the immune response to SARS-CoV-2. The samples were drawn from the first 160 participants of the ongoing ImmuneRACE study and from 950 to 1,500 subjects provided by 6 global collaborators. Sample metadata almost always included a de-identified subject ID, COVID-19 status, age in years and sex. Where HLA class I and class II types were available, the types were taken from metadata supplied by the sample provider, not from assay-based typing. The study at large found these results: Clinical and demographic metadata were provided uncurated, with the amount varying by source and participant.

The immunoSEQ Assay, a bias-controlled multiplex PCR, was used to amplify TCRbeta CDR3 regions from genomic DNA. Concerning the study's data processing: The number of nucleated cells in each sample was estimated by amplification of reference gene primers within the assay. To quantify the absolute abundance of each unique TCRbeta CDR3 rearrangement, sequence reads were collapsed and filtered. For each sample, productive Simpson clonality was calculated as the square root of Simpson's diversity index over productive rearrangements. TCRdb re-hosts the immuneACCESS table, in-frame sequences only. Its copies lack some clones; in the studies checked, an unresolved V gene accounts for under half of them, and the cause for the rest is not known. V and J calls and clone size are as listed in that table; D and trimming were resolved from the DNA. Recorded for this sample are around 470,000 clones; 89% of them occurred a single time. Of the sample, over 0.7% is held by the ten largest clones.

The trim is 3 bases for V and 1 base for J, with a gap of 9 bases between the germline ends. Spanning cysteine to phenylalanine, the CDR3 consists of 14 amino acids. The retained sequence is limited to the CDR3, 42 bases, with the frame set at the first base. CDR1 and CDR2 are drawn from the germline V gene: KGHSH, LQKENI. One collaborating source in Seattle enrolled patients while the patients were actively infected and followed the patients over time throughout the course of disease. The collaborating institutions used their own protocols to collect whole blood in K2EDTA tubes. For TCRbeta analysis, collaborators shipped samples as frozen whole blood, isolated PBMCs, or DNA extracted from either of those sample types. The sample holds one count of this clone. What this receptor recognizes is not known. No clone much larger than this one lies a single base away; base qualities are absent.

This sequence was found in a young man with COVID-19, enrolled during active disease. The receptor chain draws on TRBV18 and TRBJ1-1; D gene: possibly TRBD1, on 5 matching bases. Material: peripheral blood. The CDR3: CASSPQGQNTEAFF. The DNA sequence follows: TGTGCCAGCTCACCGCAGGGCCAGAACACTGAAGCTTTCTTT.